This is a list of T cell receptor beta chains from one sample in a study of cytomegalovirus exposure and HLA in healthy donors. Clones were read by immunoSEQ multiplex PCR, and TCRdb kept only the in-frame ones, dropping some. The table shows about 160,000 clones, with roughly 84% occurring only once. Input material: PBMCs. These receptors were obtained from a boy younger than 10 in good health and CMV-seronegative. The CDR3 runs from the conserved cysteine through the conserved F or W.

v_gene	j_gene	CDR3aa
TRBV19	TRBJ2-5	CASSGTSRPETQYF
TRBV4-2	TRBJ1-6	CASSQGGNSPLHF
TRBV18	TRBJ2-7	CASSSTASYEQYF
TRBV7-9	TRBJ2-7	CASSPAGKDRYEQYF
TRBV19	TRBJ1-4	CASSQGGFTNEKLFF
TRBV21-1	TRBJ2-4	CASSKATRGIQYF
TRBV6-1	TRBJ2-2	CASSGGTSGVANTGELFF
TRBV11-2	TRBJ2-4	CASSLVGGAINIQYF
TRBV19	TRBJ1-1	CASSIGRQGRHTEAFF
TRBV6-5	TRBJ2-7	CASSSQREGREQYF
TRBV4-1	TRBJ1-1	CASSQIVGLGLWTEAFF
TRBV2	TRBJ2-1	CASTRGTSGGSSYNEQFF
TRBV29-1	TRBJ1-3	CSVVSSGNTIYF
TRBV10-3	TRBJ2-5	CAISESGQLSQYF
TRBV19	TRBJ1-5	CASKSRGQPQHF
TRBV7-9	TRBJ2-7	CASSPRLAGSRPYEQYF
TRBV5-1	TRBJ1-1	CASSFKGLNTEAFF
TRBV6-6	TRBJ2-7	CASSYWAAQEQYF
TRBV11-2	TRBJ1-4	CASSLATPGTGNEKLFF
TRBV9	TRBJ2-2	CASSVAERSNTGELFF
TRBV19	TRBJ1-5	CASSSGNQPQHF
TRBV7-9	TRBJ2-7	CASSRTGAEQYF
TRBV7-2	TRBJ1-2	CASSLRGIASEGYTF
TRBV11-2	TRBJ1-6	CASSLASGMNSPLHF
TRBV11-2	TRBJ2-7	CASSLASGTSYEQYF
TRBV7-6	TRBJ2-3	CASSLLGYSTDTQYF
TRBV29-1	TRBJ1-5	CSVDPGNQPQHF
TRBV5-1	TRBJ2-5	CASSLVELQETQYF
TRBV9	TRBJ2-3	CASSVKLSALDTQYF
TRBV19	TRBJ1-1	CASSKRQNTEAFF
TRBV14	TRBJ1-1	CASSQDRTGGTEAFF
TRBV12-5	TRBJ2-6	CASGLAGGAGANVLTF
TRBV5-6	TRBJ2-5	CASSLSQETQYF
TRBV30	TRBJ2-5	CAWRDRGRETQYF
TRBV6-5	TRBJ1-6	CASSYLRLNSPLHF
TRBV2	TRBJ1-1	CASRRWGADTEAFF
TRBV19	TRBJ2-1	CASSIAGGQGEQFF
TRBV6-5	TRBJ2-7	CASSYRQGYSYEQYF
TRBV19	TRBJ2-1	CASSIGPGQGYNEQFF
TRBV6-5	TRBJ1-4	CASRPGQGNEKLFF
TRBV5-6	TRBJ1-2	CASSLDRVWYGYTF
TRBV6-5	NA	CASSYSSGASYEQYF